The sequence of this T cell receptor (beta chain) was determined in a study of blood T cell repertoires in COVID-19. This clone was seen a few times. Trimming took 5 bases from V and 1 from J; bases not matched to a gene: 3. The CDR3 is 15 amino acids. The germline gives CDR1 MNHNY, CDR2 SVGAGI (reference sequence). Produced via immunoSEQ multiplex PCR; TCRdb's table is partial and in-frame only. The data contain around 260,000 clones, roughly four fifths of them seen just once; the ten biggest clones take up approximately 4%. The V gene is TRBV6-6, the J gene TRBJ2-2; 8 bases agree with TRBD1. This TCR was sampled from a man aged 25 to 40 with acute COVID-19. Sequencing used PBMCs or T cells enriched from blood (not recorded which). The CDR3 reads CASSTDRVNTGELFF. CDR3 in DNA: TGTGCCAGCAGTACGGACAGGGTGAACACCGGGGAGCTGTTTTTT.